These 4 T cell receptor beta chains came from one sample sequenced in a study of shared clonotypes between healthy human individuals. The assay was immunoSEQ multiplex PCR, and TCRdb's table has in-frame clones only and misses some. Counted here are 2,500,000 or so clones, around nine tenths occurring once; the ten biggest clones make up under 0.15%. The specimen sequenced was naive CD4+ T cells sorted from blood. Noted subset: CD45RA+ positively selected. The origin of the receptors is a young man in good health.

This clone occurred once. The rearrangement links TRBV5-6 to TRBJ2-1; TRBD2 matches 12 bases. The CDR3 is made up of 16 amino acids. V lost 4 bases, J lost 10 bases, and 12 bases stayed unmatched. CDR1 and CDR2 from the germline V gene are SGHDT and YYEEEE. CDR3 region: CASSVRTSGKMGEQFF. The DNA for the CDR3 is TGTGCCAGCAGCGTCAGGACTAGCGGGAAAATGGGGGAGCAGTTCTTC.

The chain combines TRBV5-4 with TRBJ2-7; the match to TRBD1 covers 7 bases. Germline CDR1 SGHNT, CDR2 YYREEE (reference sequence). The junction had 2 bases not matched to a gene; V was cut back by 0 bases and J by 2 bases. This CDR3 region has 14 residues. The chain's CDR3 is CASSLVQGAYEQYF. CDR3 DNA sequence: TGTGCCAGCAGCTTGGTCCAGGGGGCCTACGAGCAGTACTTC.

The chain is built from TRBV7-2 and TRBJ2-7, with a possible D match to TRBD1 (6 bases). The germline CDR1 and CDR2 sequences are SGHTA and FQGNSA. V was pared by 5 bases and J by 0 bases, with 14 bases between. The CDR3 consists of 15 residues. In nucleotides, the CDR3 is TGTGCCAGCAGCGCACAGACAGGCCTCTCCTACGAGCAGTACTTC. Translated, it gives CASSAQTGLSYEQYF.

In this sample, this clone turned up once. The gene calls are TRBV5-1 and TRBJ1-1, with 7 bases fitting TRBD1. The CDR3 is 15 residues long. Trimming cost V 3 bases and J 4 bases; bases outside gene matches: 9. Germline CDR1 and CDR2: SGHRS and YFSETQ. The CDR3 reads CASSWTTPGGTEAFF. CDR3 coding DNA: TGCGCCAGCAGCTGGACAACCCCAGGGGGCACTGAAGCTTTCTTT.